Each of the 30 T cell receptor beta chains below was sequenced from the same sample in a study of T cell changes during pregnancy in multiple sclerosis. Sequencing was performed with immunoSEQ multiplex PCR; in TCRdb, only in-frame clones are kept and a portion is missing. The repertoire holds about 110,000 clones, with 80% to 95% as singletons. This sample comprised peripheral blood, obtained in the third trimester of pregnancy. The receptors were gathered from a female donor in good health, enrolled as a control in a pregnancy study.

In this sample, this clone turned up once. The V gene is TRBV5-1, the J gene TRBJ2-2; D is undetermined. V was cut by 3 bases and J by 7 bases, with 13 bases left in between. Germline loops: CDR1 SGHRS, CDR2 YFSETQ. This CDR3 is built from 14 residues. CDR3 in amino acids: CASSSRPTGGELFF. The CDR3 nucleotides are TGCGCCAGCAGCTCCCGTCCGACGGGCGGGGAGCTGTTTTTT.

The chain is built from TRBV4-2 and TRBJ2-1; TRBD2 agrees at 11 bases. V trimming: 3 bases; J trimming: 5 bases; junction bases outside the gene matches: 12. Germline V gives CDR1 LGHNA, CDR2 YNFKEQ. The CDR3 is made up of 18 amino acids. The CDR3 sequence is CASSHTSATSGEHNEQFF. CDR3 coding DNA: TGTGCCAGCAGCCACACTTCCGCGACTAGCGGGGAACACAATGAGCAGTTCTTC.

This clone was seen once. J is TRBJ1-1 and V is TRBV7-2, with 7 bases that match TRBD1. Germline CDR1 is SGHTA and CDR2 is FQGNSA. This CDR3 spans 14 amino acids. J gave up 1 base and V 7 bases, and 6 bases lay outside the gene matches. The CDR3 bases are TGTGCCAGCAACGAACAGGGGTGGAACACTGAAGCTTTCTTT. Translation gives CASNEQGWNTEAFF.

This rearrangement joins TRBV6-6 to TRBJ2-1; the match to TRBD2 covers 7 bases. In germline, CDR1 is MNHNY, CDR2 SVGAGI (reference sequence). The CDR3 totals 14 residues. Germline trimming cut 7 bases from V and 3 bases from J; bases unmatched to any gene: 6. This CDR3 reads CASTTLAGYNEQFF. In DNA, the CDR3 is TGTGCCAGCACAACATTAGCGGGCTACAATGAGCAGTTCTTC.

The chain employs TRBV6-6 and TRBJ1-5; possible D gene TRBD1, 5 bases. Per the germline V gene, CDR1 is MNHNY and CDR2 is SVGAGI (reference sequence). Trimming cost V 5 bases and J 0 bases, with 5 bases left between them. CDR3 size: 13 residues. CDR3 nucleotide sequence: TGTGCCAGCAGTCAGGGTAGCAATCAGCCCCAGCATTTT. It specifies CASSQGSNQPQHF.

The rearrangement uses TRBV28 and TRBJ2-1, with 7 positions matching TRBD1. The CDR3 is 15 residues long. Germline V gene lookup returns CDR1 MDHEN and CDR2 SYDVKM. V dropped 3 bases and J dropped 6; count of bases not matched to a gene: 8. The CDR3 sequence is CASSFEGAPSNEQFF. The DNA for the CDR3 is TGTGCCAGCAGTTTTGAGGGGGCACCTTCCAATGAGCAGTTCTTC.

The J gene is TRBJ1-1, the V gene TRBV6-4; TRBD1 aligns across 7 bases. After removal of 7 bases from V and 2 bases from J, the junction contained 7 bases not matched to a gene. This CDR3 comprises 14 residues. Per the germline V gene, CDR1 is MRHNA and CDR2 is SNTAGT. Here the CDR3 reads CASKPGQSNTEAFF. The CDR3 DNA follows: TGTGCCAGCAAACCGGGACAGTCAAACACTGAAGCTTTCTTT.

The V gene is TRBV29-1, the J gene TRBJ1-2, with TRBD1 matching over 7 bases. J lost 3 bases, V lost 1 base, and 2 bases had no gene match. This CDR3 comprises 13 residues. Germline lookup yields CDR1 SQVTM and CDR2 ANQGSEA. The CDR3 is CSVEGDRDYGYTF. The CDR3 DNA follows: TGCAGCGTTGAAGGAGACAGGGACTATGGCTACACCTTC.

The genes are TRBV9 and TRBJ1-2, with TRBD1 identical over 7 bases. The CDR3 totals 14 residues. After removal of 0 bases from V and 1 base from J, the junction contained 0 bases not matched to a gene. From germline, CDR1 is SGDLS and CDR2 YYNGEE. CDR3: CASSVAGGNYGYTF. The CDR3 nucleotides read TGTGCCAGCAGCGTAGCAGGGGGTAACTATGGCTACACCTTC.

V is TRBV18 and J is TRBJ1-5; a weak D match, TRBD1 (5 bases). The CDR3 totals 13 residues. V lost 1 base to trimming and J lost 4 bases, with 5 bases between them. The V gene's germline CDR1 is KGHSH and CDR2 LQKENI. CDR3 sequence reads: CASSPQGNQPQHF. The DNA for the CDR3 is TGTGCCAGCTCACCACAGGGGAATCAGCCCCAGCATTTT.

This chain joins TRBV5-1 and TRBJ2-7; 7 nucleotides line up with TRBD1. The V and J ends lost 0 bases and 3 bases, in that order; junction bases with no gene match: 3. Germline CDR1 SGHRS, CDR2 YFSETQ. The CDR3 runs to 14 residues. The CDR3 DNA is TGCGCCAGCAGCTTGGGGACAGGATACTACGAGCAGTACTTC. This gives the protein CASSLGTGYYEQYF.

This clone was seen just once. The chain combines TRBV19 with TRBJ1-4; 9 bases fit TRBD1. CDR1 and CDR2 (germline): LNHDA, SQIVND (reference sequence). The CDR3 runs to 13 residues. Unmatched junction bases numbered 4, after V lost 8 bases and J lost 6 bases. The CDR3 DNA sequence: TGTGCCAGTGCCCGGGACAGGGATGAAAAACTGTTTTTT. The encoded protein is CASARDRDEKLFF.

V and J are TRBV6-5 and TRBJ2-1; D unclear. Deletions cut 0 bases from V and 8 bases from J, with 17 bases between. The CDR3 contains 16 residues. Germline V gene lookup returns CDR1 MNHEY and CDR2 SVGAGI. CDR3 sequence reads: CASSYSAGPRHYEQFF. CDR3 in DNA: TGTGCCAGCAGTTACTCGGCCGGCCCGCGACATTATGAGCAGTTCTTC.

The chain recombines TRBV27 with TRBJ2-7; D ambiguous. V lost 2 bases, J lost 0 bases, and 8 bases lay in between. The CDR3 is made up of 14 amino acids. The germline gives CDR1 MNHEY, CDR2 SMNVEV (reference sequence). CDR3 sequence: CASSLSFTSYEQYF. The DNA for the CDR3 is TGTGCCAGCAGTTTAAGCTTCACCTCCTACGAGCAGTACTTC.

The V call is TRBV11-3, the J call TRBJ1-1; weak D call: TRBD1 (5 bases). The CDR3 extends over 13 amino acids. Germline assignment: CDR1 SGHNT and CDR2 YENEEA. V dropped 5 bases and J dropped 6 bases, with 13 bases sitting between them. The CDR3 sequence: CASSPTGGSEAFF. The CDR3 DNA sequence: TGTGCCAGCAGCCCGACCGGGGGGTCTGAAGCTTTCTTT.

V usage is TRBV4-2 and J usage is TRBJ2-3, with 10 bases identical to TRBD2. Trimming removed 1 base from V and 3 bases from J; junction bases left unmatched: 7. Germline CDR1 is LGHNA and CDR2 is YNFKEQ. This CDR3 has 17 residues. The CDR3 reads CASSQARAGGQTDTQYF. CDR3 nucleotides: TGTGCCAGCAGCCAAGCGCGAGCGGGGGGGCAGACAGATACGCAGTATTTT.

The gene calls are TRBV6-5 and TRBJ2-1; D is perhaps TRBD2 (7 bases). The CDR3 extends over 15 amino acids. CDR1 is MNHEY and CDR2 is SVGAGI in the germline V gene. V dropped 5 bases and J dropped 8 bases, with 19 bases sitting between them. In DNA form, the CDR3 reads TGTGCCAGCAGTCGAGGATTCCGGGGGGCCCATGAGCAGTTCTTC. Translation gives CASSRGFRGAHEQFF.

This rearrangement joins TRBV19 to TRBJ1-2; 9 nucleotides agree with TRBD1. CDR3 length: 14 amino acids. J gave up 4 bases and V 6 bases, and 6 bases lay outside the gene matches. The V gene's germline CDR1 is LNHDA and CDR2 SQIVND (reference sequence). The CDR3 loop is CASRDRGRFYGYTF. The CDR3 nucleotides read TGTGCCAGTAGGGACAGGGGTCGGTTCTATGGCTACACCTTC.

The rearrangement links TRBV5-5 to TRBJ2-3; 7 nucleotides agree with TRBD2. This CDR3 has 15 amino acids. V lost 4 bases, J lost 4 bases, and 9 bases stayed unmatched. CDR1 and CDR2 (germline): SGHKS, YYEKEE (reference sequence). The CDR3 coding sequence is TGTGCCAGCAGCATCAAGGGCGGGGGATCAGATACGCAGTATTTT. Translating gives CASSIKGGGSDTQYF.

This rearrangement joins TRBV2 to TRBJ2-5; 9 bases agree with TRBD1. The CDR3 consists of 16 residues. Germline V lookup: CDR1 SNHLY, CDR2 FYNNEI. V was pared by 7 bases and J by 7 bases, with 16 bases of the junction left unmatched. The CDR3 is CASTLYRDRESGTQYF. The CDR3 DNA reads as TGTGCCAGCACTCTATACCGGGACAGGGAGTCTGGGACCCAGTACTTC.

The J gene is TRBJ1-2, the V gene TRBV19; no definite D call. This CDR3 is 16 amino acids long. Germline V gene lookup returns CDR1 LNHDA and CDR2 SQIVND (reference sequence). Trimming cost V 5 bases and J 2 bases, with 18 bases left between them. The CDR3 loop is CASSPPEVLGNYGYTF. The CDR3 coding sequence is TGTGCCAGTAGTCCGCCTGAGGTTTTAGGAAACTATGGCTACACCTTC.

This chain links TRBV7-9 with TRBJ1-5; 9 nucleotides line up with TRBD1. Germline CDR1 and CDR2: SEHNR and FQNEAQ (reference sequence). The CDR3 runs to 15 residues. Germline trimming cut 5 bases from V and 6 bases from J; bases unmatched to any gene: 8. As DNA, the CDR3 is TGTGCCAGCAGCGCCGGGACAGGGAGACCTCAGCCCCAGCATTTT. It specifies CASSAGTGRPQPQHF.

The rearrangement links TRBV29-1 to TRBJ1-2; possible D gene TRBD1, 5 bases. This CDR3 contains 14 residues. Per germline, CDR1 SQVTM and CDR2 ANQGSEA. The V end was cut by 1 base, the J end by 4 bases, with 13 bases between. The CDR3 is CSVEGLQQVYGYTF. The CDR3 DNA is TGCAGCGTTGAAGGGTTGCAACAGGTCTATGGCTACACCTTC.

The chain couples TRBV5-4 to TRBJ2-2; D is unresolved. The CDR3 totals 15 residues. V lost 1 base and J lost 1, with 8 bases in between. Germline V lookup: CDR1 SGHNT, CDR2 YYREEE (reference sequence). In DNA form, the CDR3 reads TGTGCCAGCAGCTTGAGTAGAAAGAACACCGGGGAGCTGTTTTTT. Protein product: CASSLSRKNTGELFF.

This sequence joins TRBV12-5 and TRBJ2-5, with 8 nucleotides matching TRBD2. With 6 bases clipped from V and 4 bases from J, the junction kept 7 bases outside the gene matches. The CDR3 loop spans 14 amino acids. Germline V gives CDR1 LGHNT, CDR2 FRNRAP. The CDR3 reads CASGRSGGRETQYF. The CDR3 DNA follows: TGTGCTAGTGGCCGGTCGGGGGGGCGAGAGACCCAGTACTTC.

The J gene is TRBJ2-7, the V gene TRBV21-1; TRBD2, the table's D call, was not compared with the DNA. TRBV21-1 is annotated as a pseudogene. This CDR3 comprises 14 residues. CDR3 DNA sequence: TGTGCCAGCAGCGCGACCGGGCCGAGGGCCGAGCAGTACTTC. Translating gives CASSATGPRAEQYF.

This chain connects TRBV27 to TRBJ2-1; the D gene is possibly TRBD1 (8 bases). Trimming pared 5 bases from V and 14 bases from J, leaving 19 bases between. The CDR3 is 13 amino acids. Germline CDR1 is MNHEY and CDR2 is SMNVEV (reference sequence). The CDR3 region is CASSLGQGGRKFF. The CDR3, as DNA: TGTGCCAGCAGTCTCGGACAGGGAGGGCGGAAGTTCTTC.

The chain employs TRBV30 and TRBJ1-5; 7 positions match TRBD1. This CDR3 is built from 13 residues. The trim removed 5 bases at V and 6 bases at J, leaving 7 bases unmatched. CDR1 and CDR2 (germline): GTSNPN, SVGIG (reference sequence). CDR3: CAWGGQGGQPQHF. The DNA of the CDR3 is TGTGCCTGGGGGGGGCAGGGGGGTCAGCCCCAGCATTTT.

CDR3 loop: CASSMGQGPFF. In nucleotides, the CDR3 is TGTGCCAGTAGTATGGGACAGGGCCCGTTCTTC. The J gene is TRBJ2-1, the V gene TRBV19; 9 bases are a match to TRBD1. Trimming removed 3 bases from V and 15 bases from J; junction bases left unmatched: 3. CDR1 LNHDA and CDR2 SQIVND come from the germline V gene (reference sequence). The CDR3 sequence is 11 residues long.

The rearrangement uses TRBV4-3 and TRBJ2-7; 8 bases are a match to TRBD2. This CDR3 is 18 amino acids long. Germline CDR1 LGHNA, CDR2 YSLEER. Unmatched junction bases numbered 14, after V lost 3 bases and J lost 1 base. This chain's CDR3 is CASSHDREGGETSYEQYF. In nucleotides, the CDR3 is TGCGCCAGCAGCCACGATCGGGAGGGGGGGGAAACTTCCTACGAGCAGTACTTC.